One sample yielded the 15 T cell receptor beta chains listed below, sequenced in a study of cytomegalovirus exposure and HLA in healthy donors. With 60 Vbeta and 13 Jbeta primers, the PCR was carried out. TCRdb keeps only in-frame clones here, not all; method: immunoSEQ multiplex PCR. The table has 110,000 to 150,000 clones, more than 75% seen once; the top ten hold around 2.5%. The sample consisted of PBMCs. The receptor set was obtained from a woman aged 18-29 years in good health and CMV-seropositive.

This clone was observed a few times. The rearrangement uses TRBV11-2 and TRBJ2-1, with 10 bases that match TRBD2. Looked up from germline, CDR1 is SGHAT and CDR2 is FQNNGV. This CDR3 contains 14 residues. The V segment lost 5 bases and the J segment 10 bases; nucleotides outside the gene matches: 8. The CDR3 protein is CASSHSGGAREQFF. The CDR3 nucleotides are TGTGCCAGCAGCCACAGCGGGGGGGCCCGGGAGCAGTTCTTC.

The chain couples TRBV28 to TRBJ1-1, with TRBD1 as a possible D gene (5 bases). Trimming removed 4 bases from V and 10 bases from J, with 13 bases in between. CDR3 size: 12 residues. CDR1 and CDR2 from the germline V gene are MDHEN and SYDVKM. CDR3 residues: CASSSAGSPAFF. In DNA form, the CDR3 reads TGTGCCAGCAGTTCCGCAGGGTCCCCAGCTTTCTTT. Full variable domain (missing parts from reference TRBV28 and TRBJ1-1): DVKVTQSSRYLVKRTGEKVFLECVQDMDHENMFWYRQDPGLGLRLIYFSYDVKMKEKGDIPEGYSVSREKKERFSLILESASTNQTSMYLCASSSAGSPAFFGQGTRLTVV.

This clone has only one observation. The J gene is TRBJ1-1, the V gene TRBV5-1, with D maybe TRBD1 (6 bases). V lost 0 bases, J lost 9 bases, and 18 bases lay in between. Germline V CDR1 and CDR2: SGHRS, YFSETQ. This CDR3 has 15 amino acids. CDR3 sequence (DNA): TGCGCCAGCAGCTTGGAACCTACAGGGATGAGCCAAGCTTTCTTT. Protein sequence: CASSLEPTGMSQAFF.

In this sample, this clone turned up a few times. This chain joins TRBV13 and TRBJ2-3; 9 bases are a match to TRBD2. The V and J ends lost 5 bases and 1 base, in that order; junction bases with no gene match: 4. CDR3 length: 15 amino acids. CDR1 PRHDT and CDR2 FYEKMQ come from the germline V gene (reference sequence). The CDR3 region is CASSPRGGRTDTQYF. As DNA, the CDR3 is TGTGCCAGCAGCCCGCGGGGGGGACGCACAGATACGCAGTATTTT.

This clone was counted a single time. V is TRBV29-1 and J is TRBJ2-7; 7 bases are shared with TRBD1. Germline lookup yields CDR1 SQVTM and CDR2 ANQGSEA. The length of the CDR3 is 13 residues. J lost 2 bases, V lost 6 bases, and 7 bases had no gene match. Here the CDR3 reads CSVVPGQTYEQYF. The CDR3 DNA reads TGCAGCGTAGTTCCGGGACAGACCTACGAGCAGTACTTC.

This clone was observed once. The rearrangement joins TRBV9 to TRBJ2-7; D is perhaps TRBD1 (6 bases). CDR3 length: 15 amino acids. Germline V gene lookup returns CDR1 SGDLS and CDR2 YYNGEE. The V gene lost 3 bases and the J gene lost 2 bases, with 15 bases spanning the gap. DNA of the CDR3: TGTGCCAGCAGCGCTACAGGGTCCTCTACCTACGAGCAGTACTTC. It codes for CASSATGSSTYEQYF.

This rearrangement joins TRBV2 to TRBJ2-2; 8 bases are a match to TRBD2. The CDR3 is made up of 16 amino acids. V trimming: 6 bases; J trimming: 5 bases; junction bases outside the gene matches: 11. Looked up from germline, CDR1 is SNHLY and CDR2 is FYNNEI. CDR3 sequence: CASSGSPGGRTGELFF. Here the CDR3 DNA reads TGTGCCAGCAGCGGAAGCCCGGGGGGGCGGACCGGGGAGCTGTTTTTT.

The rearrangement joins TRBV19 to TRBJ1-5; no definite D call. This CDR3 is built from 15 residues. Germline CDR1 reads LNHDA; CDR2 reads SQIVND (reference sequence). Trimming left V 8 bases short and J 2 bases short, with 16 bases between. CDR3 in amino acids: CASGRSSKGNQPQHF. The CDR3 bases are TGTGCCAGTGGGAGGTCCTCAAAGGGCAATCAGCCCCAGCATTTT.

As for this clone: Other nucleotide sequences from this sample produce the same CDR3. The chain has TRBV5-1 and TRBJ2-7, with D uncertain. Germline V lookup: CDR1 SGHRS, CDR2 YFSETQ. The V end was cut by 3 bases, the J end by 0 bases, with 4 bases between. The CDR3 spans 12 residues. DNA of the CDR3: TGCGCCAGCAGCTCCAACTCCTACGAGCAGTACTTC. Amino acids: CASSSNSYEQYF.

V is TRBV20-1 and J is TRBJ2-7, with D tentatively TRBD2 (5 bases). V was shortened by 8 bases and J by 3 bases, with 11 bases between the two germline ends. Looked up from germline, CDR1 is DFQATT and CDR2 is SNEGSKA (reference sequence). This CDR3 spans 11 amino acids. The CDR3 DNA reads TGCAGTCCGGCGGGCTACTACGAGCAGTACTTC. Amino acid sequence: CSPAGYYEQYF.

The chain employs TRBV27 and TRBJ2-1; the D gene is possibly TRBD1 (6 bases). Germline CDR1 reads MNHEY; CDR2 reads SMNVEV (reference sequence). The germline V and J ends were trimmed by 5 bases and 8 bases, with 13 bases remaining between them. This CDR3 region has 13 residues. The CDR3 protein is CASSLGQRHEQFF. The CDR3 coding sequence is TGTGCCAGCAGTCTAGGACAGAGACATGAGCAGTTCTTC.

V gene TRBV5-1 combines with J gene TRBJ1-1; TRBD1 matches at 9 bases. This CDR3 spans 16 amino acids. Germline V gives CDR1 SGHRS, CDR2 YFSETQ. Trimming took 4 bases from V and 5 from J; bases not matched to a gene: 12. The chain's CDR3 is CASSITTGTGSTEAFF. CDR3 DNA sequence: TGCGCCAGCAGCATAACTACCGGGACAGGGAGTACTGAAGCTTTCTTT.

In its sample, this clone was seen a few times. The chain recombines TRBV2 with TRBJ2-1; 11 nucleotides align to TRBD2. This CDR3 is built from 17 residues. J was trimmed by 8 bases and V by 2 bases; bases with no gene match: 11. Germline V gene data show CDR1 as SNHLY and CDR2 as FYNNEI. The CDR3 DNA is TGTGCCAGCAGTGAACCCTATACTAGCGGGGGTATAGATGAGCAGTTCTTC. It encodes CASSEPYTSGGIDEQFF.

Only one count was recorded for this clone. The CDR3 loop reads CASSLRGQMNTGELFF. The CDR3 DNA is TGTGCCAGCAGCTTAAGGGGACAGATGAACACCGGGGAGCTGTTTTTT. The J gene is TRBJ2-2, the V gene TRBV7-9; 7 bases agree with TRBD1. Per the germline V gene, CDR1 is SEHNR and CDR2 is FQNEAQ (reference sequence). The ends lost 2 bases at V and 1 base at J; junction bases unmatched: 4. The CDR3 has 16 residues.

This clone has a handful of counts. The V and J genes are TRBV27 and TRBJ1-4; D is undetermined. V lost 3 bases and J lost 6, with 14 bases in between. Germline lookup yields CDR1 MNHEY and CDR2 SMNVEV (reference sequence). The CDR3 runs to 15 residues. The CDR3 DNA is TGTGCCAGCAGTTTGTTTCGGAGAGCCGATGAAAAACTGTTTTTT. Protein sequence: CASSLFRRADEKLFF.